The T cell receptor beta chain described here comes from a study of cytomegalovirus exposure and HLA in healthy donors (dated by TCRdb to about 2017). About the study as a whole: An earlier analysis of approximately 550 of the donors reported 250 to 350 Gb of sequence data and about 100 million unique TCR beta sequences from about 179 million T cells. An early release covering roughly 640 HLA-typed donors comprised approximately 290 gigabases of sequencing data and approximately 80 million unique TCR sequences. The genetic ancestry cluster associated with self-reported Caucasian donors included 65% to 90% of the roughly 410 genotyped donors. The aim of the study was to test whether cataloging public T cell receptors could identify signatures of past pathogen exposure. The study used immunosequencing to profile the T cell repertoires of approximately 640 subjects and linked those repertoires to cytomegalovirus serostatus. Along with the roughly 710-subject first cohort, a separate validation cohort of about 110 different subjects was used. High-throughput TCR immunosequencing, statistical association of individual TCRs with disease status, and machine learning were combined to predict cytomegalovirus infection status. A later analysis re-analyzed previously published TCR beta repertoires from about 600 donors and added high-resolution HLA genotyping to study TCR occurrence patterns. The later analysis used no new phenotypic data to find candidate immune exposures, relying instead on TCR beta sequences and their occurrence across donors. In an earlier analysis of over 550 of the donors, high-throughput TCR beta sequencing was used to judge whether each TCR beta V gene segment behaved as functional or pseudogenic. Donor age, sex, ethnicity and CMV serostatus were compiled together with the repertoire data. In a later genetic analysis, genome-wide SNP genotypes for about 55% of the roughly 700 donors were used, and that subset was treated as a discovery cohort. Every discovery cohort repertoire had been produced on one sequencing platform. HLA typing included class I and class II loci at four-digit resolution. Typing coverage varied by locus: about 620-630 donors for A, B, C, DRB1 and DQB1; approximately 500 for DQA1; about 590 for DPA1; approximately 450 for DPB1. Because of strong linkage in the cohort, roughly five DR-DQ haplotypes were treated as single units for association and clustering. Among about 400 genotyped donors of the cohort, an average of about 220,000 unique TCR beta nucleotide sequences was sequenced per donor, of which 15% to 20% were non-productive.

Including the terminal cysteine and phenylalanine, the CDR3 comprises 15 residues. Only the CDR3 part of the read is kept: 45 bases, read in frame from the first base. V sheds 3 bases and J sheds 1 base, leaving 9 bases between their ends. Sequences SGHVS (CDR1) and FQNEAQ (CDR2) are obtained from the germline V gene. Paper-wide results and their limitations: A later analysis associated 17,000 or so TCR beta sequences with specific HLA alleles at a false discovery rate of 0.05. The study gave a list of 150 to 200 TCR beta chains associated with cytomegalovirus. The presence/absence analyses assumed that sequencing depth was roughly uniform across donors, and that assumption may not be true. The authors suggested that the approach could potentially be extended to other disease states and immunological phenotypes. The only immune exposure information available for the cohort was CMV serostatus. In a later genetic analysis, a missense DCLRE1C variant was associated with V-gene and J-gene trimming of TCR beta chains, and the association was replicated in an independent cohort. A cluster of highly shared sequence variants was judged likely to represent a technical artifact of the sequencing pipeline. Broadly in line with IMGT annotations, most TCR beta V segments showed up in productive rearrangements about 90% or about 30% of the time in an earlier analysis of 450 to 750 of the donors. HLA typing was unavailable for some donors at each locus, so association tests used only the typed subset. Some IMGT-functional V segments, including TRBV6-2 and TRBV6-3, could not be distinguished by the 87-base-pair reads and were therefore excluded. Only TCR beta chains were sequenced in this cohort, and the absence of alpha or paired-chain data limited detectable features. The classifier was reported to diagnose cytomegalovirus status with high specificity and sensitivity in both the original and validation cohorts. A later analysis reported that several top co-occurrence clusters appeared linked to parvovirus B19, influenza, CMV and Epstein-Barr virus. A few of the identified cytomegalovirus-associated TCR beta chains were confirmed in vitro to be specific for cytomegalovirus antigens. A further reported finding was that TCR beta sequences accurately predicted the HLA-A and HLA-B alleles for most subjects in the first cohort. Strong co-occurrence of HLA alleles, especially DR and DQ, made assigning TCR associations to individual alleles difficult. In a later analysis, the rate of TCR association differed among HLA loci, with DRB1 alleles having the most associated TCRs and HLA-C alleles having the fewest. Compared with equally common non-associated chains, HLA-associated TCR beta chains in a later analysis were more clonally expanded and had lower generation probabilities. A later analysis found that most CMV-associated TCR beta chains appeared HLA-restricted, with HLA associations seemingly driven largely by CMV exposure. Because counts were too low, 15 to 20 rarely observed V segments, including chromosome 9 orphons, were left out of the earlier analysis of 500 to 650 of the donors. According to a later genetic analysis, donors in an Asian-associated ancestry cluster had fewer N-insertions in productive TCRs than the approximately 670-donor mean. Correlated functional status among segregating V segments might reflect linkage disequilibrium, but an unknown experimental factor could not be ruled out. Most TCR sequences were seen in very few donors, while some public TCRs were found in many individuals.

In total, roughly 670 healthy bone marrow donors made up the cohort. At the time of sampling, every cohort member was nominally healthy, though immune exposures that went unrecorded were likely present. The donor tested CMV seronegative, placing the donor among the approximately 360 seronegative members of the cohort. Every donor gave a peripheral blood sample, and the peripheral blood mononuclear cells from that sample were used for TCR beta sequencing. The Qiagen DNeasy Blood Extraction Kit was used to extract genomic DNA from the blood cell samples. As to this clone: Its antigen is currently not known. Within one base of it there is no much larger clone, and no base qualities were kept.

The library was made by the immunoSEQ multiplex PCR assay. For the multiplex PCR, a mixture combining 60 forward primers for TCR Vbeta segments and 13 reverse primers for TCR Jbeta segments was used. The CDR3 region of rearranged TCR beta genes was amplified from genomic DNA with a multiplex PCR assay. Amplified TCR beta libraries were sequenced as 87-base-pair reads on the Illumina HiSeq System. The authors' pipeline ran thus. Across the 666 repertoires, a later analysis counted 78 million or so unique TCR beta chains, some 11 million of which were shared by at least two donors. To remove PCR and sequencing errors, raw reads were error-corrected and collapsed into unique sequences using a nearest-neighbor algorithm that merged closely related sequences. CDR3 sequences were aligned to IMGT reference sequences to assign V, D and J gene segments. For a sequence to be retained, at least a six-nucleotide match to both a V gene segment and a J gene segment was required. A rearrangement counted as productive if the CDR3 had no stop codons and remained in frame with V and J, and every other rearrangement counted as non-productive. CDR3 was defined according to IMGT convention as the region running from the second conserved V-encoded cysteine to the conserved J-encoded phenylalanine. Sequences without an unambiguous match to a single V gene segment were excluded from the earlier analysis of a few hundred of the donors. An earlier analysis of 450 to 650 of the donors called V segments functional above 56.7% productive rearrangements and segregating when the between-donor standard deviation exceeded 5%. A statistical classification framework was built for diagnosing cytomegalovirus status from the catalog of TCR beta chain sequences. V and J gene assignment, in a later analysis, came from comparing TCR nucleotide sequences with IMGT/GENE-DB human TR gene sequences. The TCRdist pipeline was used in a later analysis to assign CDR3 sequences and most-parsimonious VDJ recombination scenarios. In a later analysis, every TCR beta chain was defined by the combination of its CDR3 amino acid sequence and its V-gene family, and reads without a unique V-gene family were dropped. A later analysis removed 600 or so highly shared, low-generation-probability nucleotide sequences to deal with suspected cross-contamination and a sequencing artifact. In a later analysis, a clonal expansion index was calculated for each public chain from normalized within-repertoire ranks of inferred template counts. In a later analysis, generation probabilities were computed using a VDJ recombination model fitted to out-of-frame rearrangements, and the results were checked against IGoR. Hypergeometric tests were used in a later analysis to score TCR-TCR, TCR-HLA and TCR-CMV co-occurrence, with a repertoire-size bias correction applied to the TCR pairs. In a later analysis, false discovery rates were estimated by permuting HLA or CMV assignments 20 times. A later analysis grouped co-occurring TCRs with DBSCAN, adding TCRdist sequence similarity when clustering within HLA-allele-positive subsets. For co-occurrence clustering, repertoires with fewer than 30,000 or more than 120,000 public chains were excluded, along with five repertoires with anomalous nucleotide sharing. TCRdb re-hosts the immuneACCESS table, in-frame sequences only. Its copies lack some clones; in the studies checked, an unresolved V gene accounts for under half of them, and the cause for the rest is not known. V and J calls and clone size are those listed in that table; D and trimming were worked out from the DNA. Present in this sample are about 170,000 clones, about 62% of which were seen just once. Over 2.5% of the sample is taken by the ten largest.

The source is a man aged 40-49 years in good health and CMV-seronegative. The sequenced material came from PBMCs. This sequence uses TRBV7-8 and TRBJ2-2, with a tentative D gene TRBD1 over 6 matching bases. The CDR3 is CASSFGTKNTGELFF. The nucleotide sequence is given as TGTGCCAGCAGCTTTGGGACAAAGAACACCGGGGAGCTGTTTTTT.